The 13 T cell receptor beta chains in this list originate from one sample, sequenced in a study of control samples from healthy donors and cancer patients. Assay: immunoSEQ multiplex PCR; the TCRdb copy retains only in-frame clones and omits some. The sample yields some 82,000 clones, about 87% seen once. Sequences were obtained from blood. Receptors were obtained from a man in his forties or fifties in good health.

CDR3: CASSSHLRGGAFF. The CDR3 DNA follows: TGTGCCAGCAGCTCACATCTAAGGGGGGGAGCTTTCTTT. J is TRBJ1-1 and V is TRBV7-9; a weak D match, TRBD1 (6 bases). The length of the CDR3 is 13 residues. V shed 4 bases and J shed 10 bases, with 16 bases lying between them. The V gene's germline CDR1 is SEHNR and CDR2 FQNEAQ (reference sequence).

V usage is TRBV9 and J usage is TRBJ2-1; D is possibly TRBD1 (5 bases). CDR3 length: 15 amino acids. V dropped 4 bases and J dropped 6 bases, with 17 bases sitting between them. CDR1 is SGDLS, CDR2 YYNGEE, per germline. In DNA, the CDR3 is TGTGCCAGCAGCCCGCAGTCAGGGATCGGCAATGAGCAGTTCTTC. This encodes CASSPQSGIGNEQFF. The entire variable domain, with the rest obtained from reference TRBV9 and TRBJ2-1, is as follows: DSGVTQTPKHLITATGQRVTLRCSPRSGDLSVYWYQQSLDQGLQFLIQYYNGEERAKGNILERFSAQQFPDLHSELNLSSLELGDSALYFCASSPQSGIGNEQFFGPGTRLTVL.

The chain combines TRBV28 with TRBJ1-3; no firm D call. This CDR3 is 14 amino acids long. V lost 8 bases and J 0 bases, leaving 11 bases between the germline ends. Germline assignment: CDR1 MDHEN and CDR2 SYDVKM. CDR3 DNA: TGTGCCAGCGAGGCAGACCCCTCTGGAAACACCATATATTTT. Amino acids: CASEADPSGNTIYF.

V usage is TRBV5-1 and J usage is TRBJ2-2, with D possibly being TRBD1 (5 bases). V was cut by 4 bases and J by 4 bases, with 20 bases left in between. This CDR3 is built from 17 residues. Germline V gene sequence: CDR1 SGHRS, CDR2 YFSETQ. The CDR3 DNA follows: TGCGCCAGCAGCCCAAATTCCCAGGGCTTGACCACCGGGGAGCTGTTTTTT. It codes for CASSPNSQGLTTGELFF.

The CDR3 DNA is TGTGCCAGCAGCTTAGGCGGCGGATCCTGGGAGACCCAGTACTTC. Its protein is CASSLGGGSWETQYF. The chain carries TRBV13 and TRBJ2-5, with no clear D. In germline, CDR1 is PRHDT, CDR2 FYEKMQ (reference sequence). V was shortened by 0 bases and J by 5 bases, with 13 bases between the two germline ends. This CDR3 has 15 residues.

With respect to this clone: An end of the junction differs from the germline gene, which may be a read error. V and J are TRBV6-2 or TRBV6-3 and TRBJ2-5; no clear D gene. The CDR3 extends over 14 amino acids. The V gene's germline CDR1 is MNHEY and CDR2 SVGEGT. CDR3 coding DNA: TGTGCCAGCAGTGATCCGGGTTCCCAAAAGACCCAGTACTTC. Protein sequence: CASSDPGSQKTQYF.

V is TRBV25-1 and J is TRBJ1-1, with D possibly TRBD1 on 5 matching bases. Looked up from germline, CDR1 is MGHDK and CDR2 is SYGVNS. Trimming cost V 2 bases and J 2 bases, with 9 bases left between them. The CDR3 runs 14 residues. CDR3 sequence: CASSERQPNTEAFF. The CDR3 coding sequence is TGTGCCAGCAGTGAAAGACAGCCTAACACTGAAGCTTTCTTT.

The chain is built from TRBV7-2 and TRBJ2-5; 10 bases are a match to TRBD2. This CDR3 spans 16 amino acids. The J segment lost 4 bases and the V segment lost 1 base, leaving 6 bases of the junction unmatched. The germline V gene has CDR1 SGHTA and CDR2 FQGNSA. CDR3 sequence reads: CASSLVASGSGETQYF. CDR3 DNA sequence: TGTGCCAGCAGCTTAGTGGCTAGCGGGAGCGGAGAGACCCAGTACTTC.

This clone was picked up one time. CDR3 coding DNA: TGCGCCAGCAGCGCGGGACTCTCCTACGAGCAGTACTTC. The encoded protein is CASSAGLSYEQYF. The chain employs TRBV5-1 and TRBJ2-7; the D gene is possibly TRBD2 (6 bases). Deletions cut 4 bases from V and 0 bases from J, with 8 bases between. This CDR3 is built from 13 residues. Germline V gene lookup returns CDR1 SGHRS and CDR2 YFSETQ.

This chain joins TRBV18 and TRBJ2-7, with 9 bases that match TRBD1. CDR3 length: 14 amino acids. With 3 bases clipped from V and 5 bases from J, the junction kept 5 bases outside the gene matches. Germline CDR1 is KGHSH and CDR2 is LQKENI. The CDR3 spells CASSPGQGSHEQYF. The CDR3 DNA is TGTGCCAGCTCACCCGGACAGGGGAGTCACGAGCAGTACTTC.

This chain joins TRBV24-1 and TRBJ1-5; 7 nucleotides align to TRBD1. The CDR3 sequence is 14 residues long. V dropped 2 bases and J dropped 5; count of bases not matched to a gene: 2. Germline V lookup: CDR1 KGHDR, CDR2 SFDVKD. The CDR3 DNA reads TGTGCCACCAGTGATTCTGACAGGGATCAGCCCCAGCATTTT. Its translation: CATSDSDRDQPQHF.

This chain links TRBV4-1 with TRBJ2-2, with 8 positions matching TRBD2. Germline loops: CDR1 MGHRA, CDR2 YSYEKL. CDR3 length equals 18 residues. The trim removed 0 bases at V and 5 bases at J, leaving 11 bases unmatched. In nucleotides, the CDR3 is TGCGCCAGCAGCCAAGATAAGGGGAAAGCGGGAGTTACCGGGGAGCTGTTTTTT. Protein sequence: CASSQDKGKAGVTGELFF.

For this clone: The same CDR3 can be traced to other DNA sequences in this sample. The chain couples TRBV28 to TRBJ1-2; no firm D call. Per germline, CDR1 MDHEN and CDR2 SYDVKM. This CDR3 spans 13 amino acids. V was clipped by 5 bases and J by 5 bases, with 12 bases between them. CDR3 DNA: TGTGCCAGCAGTCTGACGGGCCCGTATGGCTACACCTTC. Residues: CASSLTGPYGYTF.